The rows below give T cell receptor beta chains drawn from one sample of a study of beta chain features in type 1 diabetes. Here immunoSEQ multiplex PCR was the method, and the copy in TCRdb shows in-frame clones only, minus some. The table lists 300,000 to 450,000 clones, around 9.6% of them singletons. Sequenced input: central memory CD4+ T cells from blood. Every receptor here comes from a man aged 25 to 40 with type 1 diabetes. Both conserved end residues are part of each CDR3. The D gene is left open where the match is weak. Clone size is shown for a subset of rows, as once, few, many or a class of expanded clone.

cdr3_aa: CASSSDRVAYGYTF
cdr3_nt: TGTGCCAGCAGTTCCGACAGGGTCGCCTATGGCTACACCTTC
j_call: TRBJ1-2
v_call: TRBV2
clone_size: -
d_call: TRBD1

cdr3_aa: CASSLGQVGYGYTF
cdr3_nt: TGTGCCAGCAGCCTAGGACAGGTTGGCTATGGCTACACCTTC
j_call: TRBJ1-2
v_call: TRBV5-4
clone_size: few
d_call: TRBD1

cdr3_aa: CASKLAGRAVGYF
cdr3_nt: TGTGCCAGCAAGTTGGCCGGTCGTGCGGTGGGGTACTTC
j_call: TRBJ2-7
v_call: TRBV2
clone_size: -
d_call: -

cdr3_aa: CATIGQGQYEQYF
cdr3_nt: TGTGCCACTATCGGACAGGGACAATACGAGCAGTACTTC
j_call: TRBJ2-7
v_call: TRBV19
clone_size: -
d_call: TRBD1

cdr3_aa: CASSLSRTGVNTEAFF
cdr3_nt: TGTGCCAGCAGTTTATCTAGGACAGGGGTGAACACTGAAGCTTTCTTT
j_call: TRBJ1-1
v_call: TRBV27
clone_size: -
d_call: TRBD1

cdr3_aa: CSARYMETQYF
cdr3_nt: TGCAGTGCCCGGTACATGGAGACCCAGTACTTC
j_call: TRBJ2-5
v_call: TRBV20-1
clone_size: few
d_call: -

cdr3_aa: CSGRLYNEQFF
cdr3_nt: TGCTCTGGACGGTTGTACAATGAGCAGTTCTTC
j_call: TRBJ2-1
v_call: TRBV20-1
clone_size: few
d_call: -

cdr3_aa: CASSLASAATQYF
cdr3_nt: TGTGCCAGCAGTTTAGCCTCGGCAGCTACGCAGTATTTT
j_call: TRBJ2-3
v_call: TRBV28
clone_size: few
d_call: -

cdr3_aa: CASSLRGADTQYF
cdr3_nt: TGTGCCAGCAGCTTACGGGGGGCAGATACGCAGTATTTT
j_call: TRBJ2-3
v_call: TRBV11-2
clone_size: few
d_call: TRBD2

cdr3_aa: CASSTGTAPYEQYF
cdr3_nt: TGTGCCAGCAGTACCGGGACAGCTCCCTACGAGCAGTACTTC
j_call: TRBJ2-7
v_call: TRBV28
clone_size: many
d_call: TRBD1

cdr3_aa: CASSGSSYEQYF
cdr3_nt: TGTGCCAGTTCAGGATCCTCCTACGAGCAGTACTTC
j_call: TRBJ2-7
v_call: TRBV6-6
clone_size: many
d_call: -

cdr3_aa: CASSLGGVMDTEAFF
cdr3_nt: TGTGCCAGCAGCTTGGGCGGGGTAATGGACACTGAAGCTTTCTTT
j_call: TRBJ1-1
v_call: TRBV5-6
clone_size: few
d_call: -

cdr3_aa: CASTYRNSGSSYEQYF
cdr3_nt: TGTGCCAGCACTTACAGGAACTCCGGTAGCTCCTACGAGCAGTACTTC
j_call: TRBJ2-7
v_call: TRBV6-6
clone_size: once
d_call: -

cdr3_aa: CASSLGASGSSRYEQYF
cdr3_nt: TGCGCCAGCAGCTTGGGGGCTAGCGGGAGTAGTCGATACGAGCAGTACTTC
j_call: TRBJ2-7
v_call: TRBV5-1
clone_size: -
d_call: TRBD2

cdr3_aa: CASSVGGEQETQYF
cdr3_nt: TGTGCCAGCAGCGTAGGAGGGGAACAAGAGACCCAGTACTTC
j_call: TRBJ2-5
v_call: TRBV9
clone_size: -
d_call: -

cdr3_aa: CASSLASLTGGNIQYF
cdr3_nt: TGTGCCAGCAGCTTAGCATCGTTAACGGGAGGAAACATTCAGTACTTC
j_call: TRBJ2-4
v_call: TRBV7-8
clone_size: few
d_call: TRBD2

cdr3_aa: CASSIGDRGRETQYF
cdr3_nt: TGTGCCAGTAGTATAGGCGACAGGGGGCGAGAGACCCAGTACTTC
j_call: TRBJ2-5
v_call: TRBV19
clone_size: few
d_call: TRBD1

cdr3_aa: CASSRSGAMRNYGYTF
cdr3_nt: TGTGCCAGTAGTAGGTCGGGGGCTATGAGGAACTATGGCTACACCTTC
j_call: TRBJ1-2
v_call: TRBV19
clone_size: few
d_call: -

cdr3_aa: CSVDRGATEAFF
cdr3_nt: TGCAGCGTGGACAGGGGGGCGACTGAAGCTTTCTTT
j_call: TRBJ1-1
v_call: TRBV29-1
clone_size: few
d_call: TRBD1

cdr3_aa: CASSLVQGIDEQFF
cdr3_nt: TGCGCCAGCAGCTTGGTGCAGGGAATCGATGAGCAGTTCTTC
j_call: TRBJ2-1
v_call: TRBV5-1
clone_size: few
d_call: -

cdr3_aa: CASSLAAGTSGRTDTQYF
cdr3_nt: TGTGCCAGCAGCTTAGCAGCAGGGACTAGCGGGAGGACAGATACGCAGTATTTT
j_call: TRBJ2-3
v_call: TRBV7-6
clone_size: -
d_call: TRBD2

cdr3_aa: CATSRDGGRYYGYTF
cdr3_nt: TGTGCCACCAGCAGAGATGGGGGCAGGTACTATGGCTACACCTTC
j_call: TRBJ1-2
v_call: TRBV15
clone_size: once
d_call: -

cdr3_aa: CASSPEAETYEQYF
cdr3_nt: TGCGCCAGCAGCCCGGAAGCTGAGACCTACGAGCAGTACTTC
j_call: TRBJ2-7
v_call: TRBV5-1
clone_size: few
d_call: -

cdr3_aa: CASSQGLGGDTQYF
cdr3_nt: TGTGCCAGCAGCCAGGGACTAGGGGGGGATACGCAGTATTTT
j_call: TRBJ2-3
v_call: TRBV5-8
clone_size: -
d_call: TRBD2

cdr3_aa: CASSYSYYEQYF
cdr3_nt: TGTGCCAGCAGTTACTCGTACTACGAGCAGTACTTC
j_call: TRBJ2-7
v_call: TRBV10-3
clone_size: few
d_call: -

cdr3_aa: CASSLGRSGANVLTF
cdr3_nt: TGTGCCAGCAGCTTAGGTCGATCTGGGGCCAACGTCCTGACTTTC
j_call: TRBJ2-6
v_call: TRBV7-2
clone_size: few
d_call: -

cdr3_aa: CASSLEGNSNQPQHF
cdr3_nt: TGCGCCAGCAGCTTGGAAGGAAATAGCAATCAGCCCCAGCATTTT
j_call: TRBJ1-5
v_call: TRBV5-1
clone_size: -
d_call: -

cdr3_aa: CASKEGHDEKLFF
cdr3_nt: TGTGCCAGCAAGGAGGGGCACGATGAAAAACTGTTTTTT
j_call: TRBJ1-4
v_call: TRBV6-5
clone_size: many
d_call: -

cdr3_aa: CASTIAGGHQPQHF
cdr3_nt: TGTGCCAGCACCATAGCAGGGGGGCATCAGCCCCAGCATTTT
j_call: TRBJ1-5
v_call: TRBV5-5
clone_size: -
d_call: TRBD1

cdr3_aa: CASSLGSLYTF
cdr3_nt: TGTGCCAGCAGCTTAGGTAGCCTTTACACCTTC
j_call: TRBJ1-2
v_call: TRBV7-9
clone_size: -
d_call: -

cdr3_aa: CASSAGTGSYEQYF
cdr3_nt: TGTGCCAGCAGTGCCGGGACAGGGAGCTACGAGCAGTACTTC
j_call: TRBJ2-7
v_call: TRBV7-9
clone_size: -
d_call: TRBD1

cdr3_aa: CASSDWTSGTGELFF
cdr3_nt: TGTGCCAGCAGCGACTGGACTAGCGGGACCGGGGAGCTGTTTTTT
j_call: TRBJ2-2
v_call: TRBV6-1
clone_size: -
d_call: TRBD2

cdr3_aa: CASSSGSGGYEQYF
cdr3_nt: TGTGCCAGTAGTTCGGGATCGGGAGGCTACGAGCAGTACTTC
j_call: TRBJ2-7
v_call: TRBV19
clone_size: few
d_call: TRBD2

cdr3_aa: CASSQDMAYNEQFF
cdr3_nt: TGCGCCAGCAGCCAAGATATGGCTTACAATGAGCAGTTCTTC
j_call: TRBJ2-1
v_call: TRBV4-3
clone_size: -
d_call: -

cdr3_aa: CASSQSDYNYEQYF
cdr3_nt: TGTGCCAGCTCACAATCGGACTATAACTACGAGCAGTACTTC
j_call: TRBJ2-7
v_call: TRBV18
clone_size: -
d_call: -

cdr3_aa: CASSLTYGYTF
cdr3_nt: TGTGCCAGCAGTTTGACCTATGGCTACACCTTC
j_call: TRBJ1-2
v_call: TRBV28
clone_size: -
d_call: -

cdr3_aa: CASARQEDEQYF
cdr3_nt: TGCGCCAGCGCCAGACAGGAGGACGAGCAGTACTTC
j_call: TRBJ2-7
v_call: TRBV5-1
clone_size: -
d_call: -

cdr3_aa: CASSPSRVGRYEQYF
cdr3_nt: TGTGCCAGCAGCCCCTCCCGGGTAGGGAGATACGAGCAGTACTTC
j_call: TRBJ2-7
v_call: TRBV7-8
clone_size: -
d_call: -

cdr3_aa: CASSTRGRFSDTQYF
cdr3_nt: TGTGCCAGTAGTACTCGGGGGCGCTTTTCAGATACGCAGTATTTT
j_call: TRBJ2-3
v_call: TRBV19
clone_size: -
d_call: -

cdr3_aa: CASSHRGRDSGANVLTF
cdr3_nt: TGTGCCAGCAGCCACAGGGGCCGGGACTCTGGGGCCAACGTCCTGACTTTC
j_call: TRBJ2-6
v_call: TRBV14
clone_size: -
d_call: -

cdr3_aa: CASSIRGTGSTGELFF
cdr3_nt: TGTGCCAGTAGTATAAGGGGGACAGGGAGCACCGGGGAGCTGTTTTTT
j_call: TRBJ2-2
v_call: TRBV19
clone_size: many
d_call: TRBD1

cdr3_aa: CASSQGRTGRGGANVLTF
cdr3_nt: TGTGCCAGCTCCCAAGGACGGACTGGGCGAGGAGGGGCCAACGTCCTGACTTTC
j_call: TRBJ2-6
v_call: TRBV18
clone_size: -
d_call: -

cdr3_aa: CASSQGGRDWDPYEQYF
cdr3_nt: TGTGCCAGCAGCCAAGGCGGCAGGGACTGGGATCCCTACGAGCAGTACTTC
j_call: TRBJ2-7
v_call: TRBV14
clone_size: many
d_call: -

cdr3_aa: CASSIRTRTNEQFF
cdr3_nt: TGTGCCAGTAGTATCCGGACTAGAACCAATGAGCAGTTCTTC
j_call: TRBJ2-1
v_call: TRBV19
clone_size: many
d_call: TRBD2

cdr3_aa: CASSIVGLAGSVIF
cdr3_nt: TGTGCCAGTAGTATAGTGGGGCTAGCGGGCTCGGTGATCTTC
j_call: TRBJ2-7
v_call: TRBV19
clone_size: few
d_call: TRBD2

cdr3_aa: CASSGLGGQADTQYF
cdr3_nt: TGTGCCAGCAGTGGGCTCGGGGGGCAGGCAGATACGCAGTATTTT
j_call: TRBJ2-3
v_call: TRBV2
clone_size: -
d_call: -

cdr3_aa: CASSAGTGAPWEQFF
cdr3_nt: TGTGCCAGCAGCGCCGGGACAGGGGCTCCTTGGGAGCAGTTCTTC
j_call: TRBJ2-1
v_call: TRBV5-4
clone_size: -
d_call: TRBD1

cdr3_aa: CASSLGVILTNEKLFF
cdr3_nt: TGTGCCAGCAGCTTAGGTGTAATCTTAACTAATGAAAAACTGTTTTTT
j_call: TRBJ1-4
v_call: TRBV11-2
clone_size: few
d_call: -

cdr3_aa: CASSPKGEKLFF
cdr3_nt: TGTGCCAGCAGTCCAAAAGGGGAAAAACTGTTTTTT
j_call: TRBJ1-4
v_call: TRBV27
clone_size: -
d_call: -

cdr3_aa: CASTALDSTDTQYF
cdr3_nt: TGTGCCAGCACCGCGTTGGACAGCACAGATACGCAGTATTTT
j_call: TRBJ2-3
v_call: TRBV6-5
clone_size: few
d_call: -

cdr3_aa: CASRLDGSYEQYF
cdr3_nt: TGTGCCAGCAGACTTGACGGGTCCTACGAGCAGTACTTC
j_call: TRBJ2-7
v_call: TRBV6-6
clone_size: many
d_call: -

cdr3_aa: CASSSSTDLNTEAFF
cdr3_nt: TGCGCCAGCAGCTCTTCGACAGATCTGAACACTGAAGCTTTCTTT
j_call: TRBJ1-1
v_call: TRBV5-1
clone_size: many
d_call: -

cdr3_aa: CASSLGTHKSGELFF
cdr3_nt: TGTGCCAGCAGCTTAGGGACTCATAAATCCGGGGAGCTGTTTTTT
j_call: TRBJ2-2
v_call: TRBV11-2
clone_size: -
d_call: -

cdr3_aa: CASSLRERADTQYF
cdr3_nt: TGCGCCAGCAGCTTGCGGGAGCGGGCAGATACGCAGTATTTT
j_call: TRBJ2-3
v_call: TRBV5-1
clone_size: -
d_call: -

cdr3_aa: CASSRGGTSGTNEQFF
cdr3_nt: TGTGCCAGCAGCCGCGGCGGGACTAGCGGGACCAATGAGCAGTTCTTC
j_call: TRBJ2-1
v_call: TRBV28
clone_size: -
d_call: TRBD2